This T cell receptor beta chain was identified during a study of vaccination effects on CD4 cells after COVID-19. Trimming cost V 3 bases and J 5 bases, with 14 bases left between them. Germline CDR1 reads LNHDA; CDR2 reads SQIVND (reference sequence). The CDR3 is 16 residues long. In the case of this clone: Its antigen is unknown.

Data came from immunoSEQ multiplex PCR; TCRdb stores just in-frame clones and leaves some out. The profile shows under 80,000 clones, roughly 73% of them singletons. Prior to sequencing, the ViraFEST assay stimulated PBMC with viral peptide pools, which expanded the antigen-specific CD4+ T cells. At the end of about ten days of culture, CD4+ T cells were isolated. Documented for the person is a PCR-confirmed SARS-CoV-2 infection occurring between March and December 2020. The material was CD4+ T cells from PBMCs cultured with HIV peptides, obtained before COVID-19 vaccination. Subset described: HIV-1 Nef peptide pool negative control/reference culture. This TCR came from a human donor who had a prior SARS-CoV-2 infection. The J gene is TRBJ1-6, the V gene TRBV19, with TRBD1 as a possible D gene (5 bases). The CDR3 reads CASSILSGGNNSPLHF. As DNA, the CDR3 is TGTGCCAGTAGTATTCTGTCTGGGGGAAATAATTCACCCCTCCACTTT.